The 2 T cell receptor beta chains below were found in one sample sequenced in a study of shared clonotypes between healthy human individuals. Libraries were prepared by immunoSEQ multiplex PCR; TCRdb keeps only in-frame clonotypes and omits some of them. The sample holds 95,000 to 120,000 clones; 68% are singletons and the top ten take about 24%. The sequencing input was memory CD8+ T cells sorted from blood. Subset meaning: CD45RO+ cells pooled with CCR7-negative TemRA cells. The receptors derive from a woman in her 30s in good health.

In nucleotides, the CDR3 is TGTGCCAGCAGGTCCGGGACAGGGGTATTTGAAAAACTGTTTTTT. Protein product: CASRSGTGVFEKLFF. This rearrangement joins TRBV7-9 to TRBJ1-4; TRBD1 agrees at 10 bases. Germline V gene data show CDR1 as SEHNR and CDR2 as FQNEAQ (reference sequence). The V gene end was trimmed by 6 bases and the J gene end by 7 bases; junction bases not matched to a gene: 8. The CDR3 consists of 15 residues.

The chain has TRBV18 and TRBJ2-7; 8 bases are shared with TRBD1. After removal of 6 bases from V and 2 bases from J, the junction contained 6 bases not matched to a gene. The germline gives CDR1 KGHSH, CDR2 LQKENI. This CDR3 has 14 residues. CDR3: CASSGRQGTYEQYF. The DNA of the CDR3 is TGTGCCAGCTCGGGCAGACAGGGGACCTACGAGCAGTACTTC. The full variable domain, rest sourced from reference TRBV18 and TRBJ2-7, is NAGVMQNPRHLVRRRGQEARLRCSPMKGHSHVYWYRQLPEEGLKFMVYLQKENIIDESGMPKERFSAEFPKEGPSILRIQQVVRGDSAAYFCASSGRQGTYEQYFGPGTRLTVT.